One and the same sample provided the 25 T cell receptor beta chains below, sequenced in a study of blood T cell repertoires in COVID-19. Profiled with immunoSEQ multiplex PCR; TCRdb holds only in-frame clones, not every one. In the table there are more than 110,000 clones, roughly 85% of which are singletons. Sample: peripheral blood. The receptors here all came from a man between 60 and 70 years old with acute or convalescent COVID-19.

J is TRBJ2-5 and V is TRBV3-1 (or the pseudogene TRBV3-2); perhaps TRBD2 as D (5 bases). The ends were cut back, 6 bases at V and 9 bases at J, with 11 bases in the middle. The germline V gene encodes CDR1 LGHDT and CDR2 YNNKEL (reference sequence). This CDR3 region has 11 residues. The CDR3 loop reads CASSSGEPQYF. In DNA, the CDR3 is TGTGCCAGCAGTTCCGGGGAGCCCCAGTACTTC.

J is TRBJ2-7 and V is TRBV7-2; 10 bases align to TRBD1. Germline CDR1 SGHTA, CDR2 FQGNSA. This CDR3 comprises 15 residues. The ends lost 5 bases at V and 6 bases at J; junction bases unmatched: 10. CDR3 sequence reads: CASSRDRGGMGEQYF. In DNA form, the CDR3 reads TGTGCCAGCAGCAGGGACAGGGGCGGGATGGGCGAGCAGTACTTC. The whole variable domain, filled in from reference TRBV7-2 and TRBJ2-7, reads GAGVSQSPSNKVTEKGKDVELRCDPISGHTALYWYRQSLGQGLEFLIYFQGNSAPDKSGLPSDRFSAERTGGSVSTLTIQRTQQEDSAVYLCASSRDRGGMGEQYFGPGTRLTVT.

J is TRBJ2-5 and V is TRBV6-5, with no clear D. The V gene's germline CDR1 is MNHEY and CDR2 SVGAGI. The CDR3 runs 14 residues. V was shortened by 7 bases and J by 4 bases, with 16 bases between the two germline ends. In DNA, the CDR3 is TGTGCCAGCACCCTACTACCCATCGGAGAGACCCAGTACTTC. Translated, it gives CASTLLPIGETQYF.

This clone appeared once. CDR3: CASSHSSASREQYF. CDR3 nucleotide sequence: TGTGCCAGCAGCCACAGCTCGGCTAGCAGGGAGCAGTACTTC. The chain joins TRBV16 to TRBJ2-7; possible D gene TRBD2, 5 bases. There are 14 residues in the CDR3. V was shortened by 3 bases and J by 7 bases, with 16 bases between the two germline ends. CDR1 KGHSY and CDR2 FQNENV come from the germline V gene.

The chain uses TRBV1 and TRBJ2-7; no check of the table's D call, TRBD2, against the DNA was made. TRBV1 is tagged as a pseudogene. There are 17 residues in the CDR3. The DNA for the CDR3 is TGCACCAGCAGCCGGCTAGCGGGAGGGCCTGGGCTTTTGGAGCAGTACTTC. Translated, it gives CTSSRLAGGPGLLEQYF.

Worth noting for this clone: The sample has other DNA sequences that encode this CDR3 too. The V gene is TRBV28, the J gene TRBJ1-2, with TRBD1 matching 9 bases. Unmatched junction bases numbered 0, after V lost 2 bases and J lost 2 bases. Germline CDR1 reads MDHEN; CDR2 reads SYDVKM. The CDR3 totals 14 residues. The CDR3 loop reads CASSLGQGNYGYTF. The CDR3 DNA is TGTGCCAGCAGTTTAGGACAGGGGAACTATGGCTACACCTTC.

This clone was seen only once. The chain couples TRBV14 to TRBJ2-1, with 8 bases that match TRBD2. Germline CDR1 SGHDN, CDR2 FVKESK. The CDR3 covers 12 residues. The junction had 2 bases not matched to a gene; V was cut back by 4 bases and J by 9 bases. In DNA, the CDR3 is TGTGCCAGCAGCCGTAGCGGGATTGAGCAGTTCTTC. Its translation: CASSRSGIEQFF.

The chain is built from TRBV18 and TRBJ2-6, with a possible D match to TRBD1 (5 bases). Germline-derived CDR1 and CDR2 are KGHSH and LQKENI. Trimming stripped 1 base from V and 0 bases from J, with 13 bases between. The CDR3 covers 18 residues. DNA of the CDR3: TGTGCCAGCTCACCACTTCAGGGTCTGGGCTCTGGGGCCAACGTCCTGACTTTC. Its protein product is CASSPLQGLGSGANVLTF.

This chain joins TRBV30 and TRBJ1-1, with D possibly TRBD1 on 6 matching bases. V shed 4 bases and J shed 5 bases, with 14 bases lying between them. This CDR3 has 13 amino acids. Looked up from germline, CDR1 is GTSNPN and CDR2 is SVGIG (reference sequence). The CDR3: CAWKGDMRTEAFF. In DNA, the CDR3 is TGTGCCTGGAAGGGGGACATGAGGACTGAAGCTTTCTTT.

The V and J genes are TRBV29-1 and TRBJ2-5; TRBD1 agrees at 7 bases. V trimming: 4 bases; J trimming: 2 bases; junction bases outside the gene matches: 4. This CDR3 is built from 13 residues. Germline V gives CDR1 SQVTM, CDR2 ANQGSEA. The CDR3 loop is CSVAPGQQETQYF. In nucleotides, the CDR3 is TGCAGCGTTGCTCCGGGACAGCAAGAGACCCAGTACTTC.

This chain links TRBV11-2 with TRBJ2-1; 7 positions agree with TRBD2. CDR1 is SGHAT, CDR2 FQNNGV, per germline. V lost 6 bases to trimming and J lost 3 bases; unmatched junction nucleotides: 8. This CDR3 has 15 amino acids. The CDR3: CASRNWGGVYNEQFF. The CDR3 DNA sequence: TGTGCCAGCAGGAACTGGGGGGGGGTCTACAATGAGCAGTTCTTC. Looking up the rest from reference TRBV11-2 and TRBJ2-1 gives the full variable domain: EAGVAQSPRYKIIEKRQSVAFWCNPISGHATLYWYQQILGQGPKLLIQFQNNGVVDDSQLPKDRFSAERLKGVDSTLKIQPAKLEDSAVYLCASRNWGGVYNEQFFGPGTRLTVL.

This chain joins TRBV4-1 and TRBJ1-5, with a possible D match to TRBD1 (6 bases). CDR1 MGHRA and CDR2 YSYEKL come from the germline V gene. Trimming cost V 3 bases and J 4 bases, with 16 bases left between them. This CDR3 contains 16 residues. CDR3 amino acids: CASSQSTGLGNQPQHF. For the CDR3, the DNA is TGCGCCAGCAGCCAGTCCACAGGGCTGGGGAATCAGCCCCAGCATTTT.

The rearrangement links TRBV5-1 to TRBJ1-2, with TRBD1 matching over 9 bases. The germline V gene has CDR1 SGHRS and CDR2 YFSETQ. Trimming at V came to 4 bases and at J to 4 bases, leaving 8 bases not matched to a gene. CDR3 size: 15 residues. CDR3 amino acids: CASSPPGQGAYGYTF. The CDR3, as DNA: TGCGCCAGCAGCCCTCCGGGACAGGGAGCCTATGGCTACACCTTC.

The chain employs TRBV5-6 and TRBJ1-2, with TRBD1 identical over 7 bases. V was pared by 0 bases and J by 7 bases, with 6 bases of the junction left unmatched. Germline CDR1 SGHDT, CDR2 YYEEEE. The CDR3 is made up of 14 amino acids. CDR3 DNA sequence: TGTGCCAGCAGCTTGGTGCGGCCAGGGGGTGGCTACACCTTC. Translating gives CASSLVRPGGGYTF.

This clone has just one count. V gene TRBV5-4 combines with J gene TRBJ2-1, with TRBD2 as a possible D gene (6 bases). Trimming removed 5 bases at V and 4 bases at J, with 19 bases between. Germline V gene sequence: CDR1 SGHNT, CDR2 YYREEE (reference sequence). The CDR3 spans 16 residues. DNA of the CDR3: TGTGCCAGCAGGGAAGGGGCGGGAAGGATATACAATGAGCAGTTCTTC. Encoded protein: CASREGAGRIYNEQFF.

The chain has TRBV19 and TRBJ2-5; 10 bases are shared with TRBD1. Germline V gene lookup returns CDR1 LNHDA and CDR2 SQIVND (reference sequence). The CDR3 consists of 14 residues. After removal of 5 bases from V and 5 bases from J, the junction contained 5 bases not matched to a gene. CDR3 region: CASSDRGREETQYF. DNA of the CDR3: TGTGCCAGTAGTGACAGGGGGCGCGAGGAGACCCAGTACTTC. Full variable domain (remainder filled in from reference TRBV19 and TRBJ2-5): DGGITQSPKYLFRKEGQNVTLSCEQNLNHDAMYWYRQDPGQGLRLIYYSQIVNDFQKGDIAEGYSVSREKKESFPLTVTSAQKNPTAFYLCASSDRGREETQYFGPGTRLLVL.

This sequence joins TRBV18 and TRBJ2-1, with 8 bases lining up with TRBD2. This CDR3 is 13 amino acids long. V lost 3 bases and J lost 6; bases outside the gene matches: 1. CDR1 and CDR2 from the germline V gene are KGHSH and LQKENI. The CDR3 region has the DNA TGTGCCAGCTCACCGCGGGGGGTCAATGAGCAGTTCTTC. It encodes CASSPRGVNEQFF.

The chain combines TRBV19 with TRBJ2-1, with 7 bases aligning to TRBD2. V shed 10 bases, J shed 7 bases, and the junction held 19 bases outside the gene matches. Germline V gene lookup returns CDR1 LNHDA and CDR2 SQIVND (reference sequence). The length of the CDR3 is 16 residues. For the CDR3, the DNA is TGTGCCACAAACTCACCTGGACTAGTGGGGGGGAATGAGCAGTTCTTC. Protein: CATNSPGLVGGNEQFF.

The chain has TRBV29-1 and TRBJ2-3; no clear D gene. This CDR3 has 14 residues. Trimming took off 4 bases at V and 0 bases at J, with 11 bases between the two ends. Germline-derived CDR1 and CDR2 are SQVTM and ANQGSEA. CDR3 region: CSVVAATSTDTQYF. The DNA for the CDR3 is TGCAGCGTTGTCGCGGCCACTAGCACAGATACGCAGTATTTT.

This chain links TRBV5-1 with TRBJ2-1, with 9 bases matching TRBD1. Looked up from germline, CDR1 is SGHRS and CDR2 is YFSETQ. J gave up 4 bases and V 3 bases, and 8 bases lay outside the gene matches. This CDR3 has 16 amino acids. The CDR3 loop is CASSYSDRGLYNEQFF. In DNA, the CDR3 is TGCGCCAGCAGCTATTCGGACAGGGGCCTATACAATGAGCAGTTCTTC.

The V call is TRBV29-1, the J call TRBJ2-7; no clear D gene. Trimming took off 5 bases at V and 6 bases at J, with 8 bases between the two ends. Looked up from germline, CDR1 is SQVTM and CDR2 is ANQGSEA. CDR3 length: 10 residues. The CDR3 sequence: CSVRGTEQYF. CDR3 coding DNA: TGCAGCGTTCGAGGCACCGAGCAGTACTTC.

The chain uses TRBV3-1 (or the pseudogene TRBV3-2) and TRBJ2-7; D remains unclear. Looked up from germline, CDR1 is LGHDT and CDR2 is YNNKEL (reference sequence). This CDR3 has 16 residues. Trimming shortened V by 1 base and J by 2 bases, and 15 bases separated the two germline ends. The CDR3 loop is CASSQVAARPTYEQYF. The DNA of the CDR3 is TGTGCCAGCAGCCAAGTGGCGGCGCGGCCTACCTACGAGCAGTACTTC.

This clone was counted a single time. The J gene is TRBJ1-4, the V gene TRBV5-6, with TRBD1 matching 7 bases. The germline V gene has CDR1 SGHDT and CDR2 YYEEEE. Trimming at V came to 1 base and at J to 8 bases, leaving 8 bases not matched to a gene. This CDR3 is 15 amino acids long. This chain's CDR3 is CASSLTSAGGEKLFF. The CDR3 bases are TGTGCCAGCAGCTTGACGTCGGCAGGGGGAGAAAAACTGTTTTTT.

The chain is built from TRBV24-1 and TRBJ2-1, with D unclear. Trimming cost V 4 bases and J 10 bases, with 13 bases left between them. This CDR3 is 13 amino acids long. Germline V gene data show CDR1 as KGHDR and CDR2 as SFDVKD. The CDR3 DNA sequence: TGTGCCACCAGTGACAACGTAGTGATCGAGCAGTTCTTC. Its translation is CATSDNVVIEQFF.

The J gene is TRBJ2-1, the V gene TRBV7-9; 11 nucleotides align to TRBD2. Germline trimming cut 2 bases from V and 2 bases from J; bases unmatched to any gene: 11. This CDR3 region has 19 residues. Germline V CDR1 and CDR2: SEHNR, FQNEAQ (reference sequence). The CDR3 DNA reads TGTGCCAGCAGCTTACTTCCTAGCGGGAGGTCAGGAACCTACAATGAGCAGTTCTTC. This gives the protein CASSLLPSGRSGTYNEQFF. Full variable domain (outside the CDR3, taken from reference TRBV7-9 and TRBJ2-1): DTGVSQNPRHKITKRGQNVTFRCDPISEHNRLYWYRQTLGQGPEFLTYFQNEAQLEKSRLLSDRFSAERPKGSFSTLEIQRTEQGDSAMYLCASSLLPSGRSGTYNEQFFGPGTRLTVL.